This TCR beta chain was profiled in a study of shared clonotypes between healthy human individuals. From germline, CDR1 is LNHNV and CDR2 YYDKDF (reference sequence). Trimming removed 2 bases from V and 6 bases from J; junction bases left unmatched: 9. The CDR3 is 15 residues long. Produced via immunoSEQ multiplex PCR; TCRdb's table is partial and in-frame only. The table has over 2 million clones, under 95% seen once. The TCR was taken from a man aged 18 to 30 in good health. Some clones in this sample may be carry-over from other donors' samples. V usage is TRBV15 and J usage is TRBJ1-1; 7 bases are shared with TRBD1. The sample taken for sequencing was naive CD4+ T cells from PBMCs. Sample subset: CD45RA+ positively selected. The CDR3 DNA is TGTGCCACCAGCAGAATTGGCGGAGGGGGCCCTGAAGCTTTCTTT. As protein: CATSRIGGGGPEAFF.